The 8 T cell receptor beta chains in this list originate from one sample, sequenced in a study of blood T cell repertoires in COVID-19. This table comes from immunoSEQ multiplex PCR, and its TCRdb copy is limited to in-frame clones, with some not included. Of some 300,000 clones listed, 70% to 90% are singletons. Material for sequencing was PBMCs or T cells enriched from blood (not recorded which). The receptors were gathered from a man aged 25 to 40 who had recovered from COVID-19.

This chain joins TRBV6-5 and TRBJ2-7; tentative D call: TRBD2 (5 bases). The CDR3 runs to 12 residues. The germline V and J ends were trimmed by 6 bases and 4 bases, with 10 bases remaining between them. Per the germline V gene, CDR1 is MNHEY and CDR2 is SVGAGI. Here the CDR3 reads CASRDSGYEQYF. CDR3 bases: TGTGCCAGCAGGGACTCTGGATACGAGCAGTACTTC.

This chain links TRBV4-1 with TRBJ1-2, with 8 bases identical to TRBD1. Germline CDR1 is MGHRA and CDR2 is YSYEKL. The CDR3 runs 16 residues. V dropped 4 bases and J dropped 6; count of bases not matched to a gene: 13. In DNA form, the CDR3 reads TGCGCCAGCAGCCCTCGGCAGGGGGCGCAGGTGGATGGCTACACCTTC. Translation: CASSPRQGAQVDGYTF.

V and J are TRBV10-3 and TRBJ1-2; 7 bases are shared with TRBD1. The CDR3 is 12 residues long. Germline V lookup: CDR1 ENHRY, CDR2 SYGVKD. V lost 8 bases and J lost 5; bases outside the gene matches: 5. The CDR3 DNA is TGTGCCATCGGGGACAGCTATTATGGCTACACCTTC. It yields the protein CAIGDSYYGYTF.

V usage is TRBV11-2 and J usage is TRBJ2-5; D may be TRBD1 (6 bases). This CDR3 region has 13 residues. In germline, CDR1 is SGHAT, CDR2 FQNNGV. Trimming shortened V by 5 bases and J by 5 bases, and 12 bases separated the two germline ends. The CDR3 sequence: CASSHRVVETQYF. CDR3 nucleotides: TGTGCCAGCAGCCACAGGGTTGTGGAGACCCAGTACTTC.

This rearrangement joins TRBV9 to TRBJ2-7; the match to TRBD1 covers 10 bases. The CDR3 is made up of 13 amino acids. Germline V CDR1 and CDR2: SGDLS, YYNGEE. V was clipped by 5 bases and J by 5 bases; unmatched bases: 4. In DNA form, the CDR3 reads TGTGCCAGCAGAGGGACAGGGGACCACGAGCAGTACTTC. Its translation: CASRGTGDHEQYF.

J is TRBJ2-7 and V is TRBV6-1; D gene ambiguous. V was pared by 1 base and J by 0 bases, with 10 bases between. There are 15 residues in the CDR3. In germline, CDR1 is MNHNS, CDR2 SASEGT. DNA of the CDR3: TGTGCCAGCAGTGAAGTACACACAAGCTCCTACGAGCAGTACTTC. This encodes CASSEVHTSSYEQYF.

This CDR3 is CASSPRSPDNSPLHF. In DNA, the CDR3 is TGTGCCAGCTCACCGCGGTCCCCCGATAATTCACCCCTCCACTTT. The rearrangement joins TRBV18 to TRBJ1-6; D gene ambiguous. Germline V CDR1 and CDR2: KGHSH, LQKENI. V was pared by 3 bases and J by 5 bases, with 11 bases between. The CDR3 is 15 amino acids.

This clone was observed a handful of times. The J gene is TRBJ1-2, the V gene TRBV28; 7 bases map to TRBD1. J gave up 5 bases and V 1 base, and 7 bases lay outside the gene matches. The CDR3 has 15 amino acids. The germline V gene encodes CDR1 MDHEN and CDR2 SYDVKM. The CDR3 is CASSLSGQGGYGYTF. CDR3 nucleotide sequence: TGTGCCAGCAGTTTATCCGGCCAGGGGGGATATGGCTACACCTTC.